The 24 T cell receptor beta chains in this list originate from one sample, sequenced in a study of T cell repertoires in cytomegalovirus infection (dated by TCRdb to the late 2010s). TCRdb lists the instrument as Illumina HiSeq 1500. TCRdb trimmed public reads at Q25 via fastp, called clones via MiXCR and kept in-frame beta chains. For every CDR3 protein sequence, its rows merge into one entry that carries the most common genes and DNA. The sample table shows 680,000 or so distinct CDR3 sequences, and 35% to 40% are seen once. The biggest ten clones account for more than 2.5% of the sample. Input material: PBMCs. The receptors shown here come from a human donor in good health (CMV status not recorded). Some clones in this sample may be carry-over from other donors' samples.

Ten or more counts support this clonotype. The chain uses TRBV7-2 and TRBJ2-1; D not certain. This CDR3 contains 12 residues. CDR1 is SGHTA and CDR2 is FQGNSA in the germline V gene. Trimming removed 5 bases from V and 8 bases from J, with 10 bases in between. The CDR3 DNA follows: TGTGCCAGCAGCCCGTCTCCTTATGAGCAGTTCTTC. Encoded protein: CASSPSPYEQFF.

This clonotype was found many times. The CDR3 here is CASSLVGPYEQYF. The CDR3 DNA is TGTGCCAGCAGTTTAGTGGGACCGTACGAGCAGTACTTC. The chain links TRBV28 to TRBJ2-7; the D gene could be TRBD1 or TRBD2 (5 bases each). Germline V gives CDR1 MDHEN, CDR2 SYDVKM. V lost 2 bases and J lost 4, with 9 bases in between. There are 13 residues in the CDR3.

The genes are TRBV6-1 and TRBJ2-3; TRBD1 matches 7 bases. CDR3 length equals 16 residues. Looked up from germline, CDR1 is MNHNS and CDR2 is SASEGT. The junction had 8 bases not matched to a gene; V was cut back by 1 base and J by 4 bases. The CDR3 nucleotides read TGTGCCAGCAGTGAAGAAAAAGGGGGCCGGGCAGATACGCAGTATTTT. Translation: CASSEEKGGRADTQYF.

This clonotype was picked up a small number of times. This chain links TRBV12-3 or TRBV12-4 with TRBJ2-5, with 8 bases matching TRBD2. The CDR3 is 14 amino acids. V was pared by 3 bases and J by 10 bases, with 10 bases of the junction left unmatched. The CDR3 is CASSLDAGGWDQYF. CDR3 bases: TGTGCCAGCAGTTTGGATGCGGGAGGCTGGGACCAGTACTTC.

The V gene is TRBV27, the J gene TRBJ2-7; 7 positions agree with TRBD2. The CDR3 is 14 amino acids. Germline CDR1 MNHEY, CDR2 SMNVEV (reference sequence). Trimming cost V 2 bases and J 4 bases; bases outside gene matches: 5. The CDR3 DNA reads as TGTGCCAGCAGTTTAACTTACGGGGGGTACGAGCAGTACTTC. Translation: CASSLTYGGYEQYF.

Note on this clonotype: Germline is not matched at one junction end, which may reflect a read error. The rearrangement uses TRBV19 and TRBJ2-1; 14 positions match TRBD2. In germline, CDR1 is LNHDA, CDR2 SQIVND (reference sequence). The CDR3 has 15 residues. The CDR3 is CASRTSGRGWNDQFF. CDR3 nucleotides: TGTGCCAGTAGGACTAGCGGGAGGGGTTGGAATGATCAGTTCTTC.

Worth noting for this clonotype: One end of the junction fails to match germline, which may point to a read error. The chain employs TRBV7-3 and TRBJ2-3; the match to TRBD2 covers 12 bases. CDR3 length equals 15 residues. Germline V gene sequence: CDR1 SGHTA, CDR2 FQGTGA. CDR3 loop: CASSLTSGGLDTQYF. The CDR3 DNA reads as TGTGCCAGCAGCCTAACTAGCGGGGGGTTAGATACGCAGTATTTT.

This clonotype appeared many times. The rearrangement links TRBV7-6 to TRBJ1-6, with 9 bases that match TRBD1. Germline V gives CDR1 SGHVS, CDR2 FNYEAQ. CDR3 length: 16 amino acids. V shed 5 bases and J 7 bases; nucleotides not matched to a gene: 9. The CDR3 region is CASSDSPGQGNSPLHF. Here the CDR3 DNA reads TGTGCCAGCAGCGATAGCCCGGGACAGGGAAATTCACCCCTCCACTTT.

This clonotype was seen many times. The chain has TRBV28 and TRBJ1-4; D unresolved. Trimming removed 4 bases at V and 6 bases at J, with 6 bases between. Per germline, CDR1 MDHEN and CDR2 SYDVKM. This CDR3 is 12 amino acids long. CDR3 residues: CASSSTDEKLFF. The DNA of the CDR3 is TGTGCCAGCAGTTCGACGGATGAAAAACTGTTTTTT. The full variable domain, in which reference TRBV28 and TRBJ1-4 provide the parts outside the CDR3, is DVKVTQSSRYLVKRTGEKVFLECVQDMDHENMFWYRQDPGLGLRLIYFSYDVKMKEKGDIPEGYSVSREKKERFSLILESASTNQTSMYLCASSSTDEKLFFGSGTQLSVL.

The chain uses TRBV29-1 and TRBJ1-1; D perhaps matches TRBD1 (5 bases). V was cut by 4 bases and J by 1 base, with 16 bases left in between. The germline CDR1 and CDR2 sequences are SQVTM and ANQGSEA. The CDR3 has 15 amino acids. This CDR3 reads CSVGGPGPQNTEAFF. The CDR3 bases are TGCAGCGTTGGGGGACCGGGACCGCAGAACACTGAAGCTTTCTTT.

About this clonotype itself: Since the CDR3 does not end with the conserved phenylalanine or tryptophan, this likely comes from a read error. J is TRBJ2-7 and V is TRBV5-4; D not resolved. V was shortened by 4 bases and J by 2 bases, with 10 bases between the two germline ends. The CDR3 length is 13 residues. CDR1 and CDR2 from the germline V gene are SGHNT and YYREEE (reference sequence). CDR3 coding DNA: TGTGCCAGCAGCCGCCTAGGTACCTACGAGCAGTACTTA. Its translation: CASSRLGTYEQYL.

In this sample, this clonotype turned up a few times. The gene calls are TRBV5-6 and TRBJ2-6; TRBD2 matches at 7 bases. This CDR3 has 16 amino acids. After removal of 4 bases from V and 0 bases from J, the junction contained 4 bases not matched to a gene. CDR1 SGHDT and CDR2 YYEEEE come from the germline V gene. The CDR3 spells CASSPGLPSGANVLTF. CDR3 bases: TGTGCCAGCAGCCCGGGACTACCCTCTGGGGCCAACGTCCTGACTTTC.

The chain combines TRBV20-1 with TRBJ2-3; 15 bases agree with TRBD2. The CDR3 totals 15 residues. Germline V lookup: CDR1 DFQATT, CDR2 SNEGSKA (reference sequence). J lost 5 bases, V lost 5 bases, and 5 bases had no gene match. In DNA, the CDR3 is TGCAGTGCTCCCGGACTAGCGGGGGGGGGAGATACGCAGTATTTT. Translating gives CSAPGLAGGGDTQYF.

The genes are TRBV7-9 and TRBJ1-1, with 8 bases matching TRBD1. This CDR3 spans 12 amino acids. Per the germline V gene, CDR1 is SEHNR and CDR2 is FQNEAQ (reference sequence). V lost 6 bases, J lost 5 bases, and 2 bases stayed unmatched. CDR3 residues: CASRDRVTEAFF. In DNA form, the CDR3 reads TGTGCCAGCAGGGACAGGGTAACTGAAGCTTTCTTT.

In the case of this clonotype: At one of its ends the junction is not consistent with the germline gene, which may arise from a read error. This chain links TRBV7-4 with TRBJ2-1; possibly TRBD1 or TRBD2 for D (5 bases each). Germline V gives CDR1 SGHVT, CDR2 SQSDAQ. The CDR3 is 14 amino acids. The CDR3 nucleotides read TGTGCCAGCAGCTTAGTTCCGGGGACGAAGGAGCAGTTATTC. Translated, it gives CASSLVPGTKEQLF.

In this sample, this clonotype turned up a few times. The J gene is TRBJ2-5, the V gene TRBV14, with 7 bases lining up with TRBD2. CDR1 is SGHDN, CDR2 FVKESK, per germline. Trimming took 1 base from V and 0 from J; bases not matched to a gene: 5. The length of the CDR3 is 16 residues. Here the CDR3 reads CASSQAGRANQETQYF. The CDR3 DNA sequence: TGTGCCAGCAGCCAAGCGGGGAGGGCCAACCAAGAGACCCAGTACTTC.

This chain uses TRBV9 with TRBJ1-5, with a tentative D call TRBD1 (6 bases). Per the germline V gene, CDR1 is SGDLS and CDR2 is YYNGEE. The length of the CDR3 is 18 residues. Trimming took 4 bases from V and 0 from J, leaving 20 bases between them. DNA of the CDR3: TGTGCCAGCAGCCCCGGGGGCAACCCGGCGAATAGCAATCAGCCCCAGCATTTT. As protein: CASSPGGNPANSNQPQHF. The full variable domain, rest sourced from reference TRBV9 and TRBJ1-5, is DSGVTQTPKHLITATGQRVTLRCSPRSGDLSVYWYQQSLDQGLQFLIQYYNGEERAKGNILERFSAQQFPDLHSELNLSSLELGDSALYFCASSPGGNPANSNQPQHFGDGTRLSIL.

This clonotype turned up a few times. CDR3 in amino acids: CASSENTAAKLFF. The CDR3 DNA is TGTGCCAGCAGTGAAAACACGGCCGCGAAGCTGTTTTTT. The rearrangement links TRBV2 to TRBJ2-2, with D hard to call. Germline loops: CDR1 SNHLY, CDR2 FYNNEI. Trimming cost V 2 bases and J 12 bases, with 13 bases left between them. This CDR3 spans 13 amino acids.

This clonotype has only a few counts. The rearrangement links TRBV12-3 or TRBV12-4 to TRBJ2-1, with D unresolved. The CDR3 sequence is 13 residues long. The V and J ends lost 2 bases and 8 bases respectively, with 10 bases between them. The CDR3 nucleotides read TGTGCCAGCAGTTTAACCCCTTCCTATGAGCAGTTCTTC. This translates into CASSLTPSYEQFF.

This chain joins TRBV5-1 and TRBJ2-1, with D possibly being TRBD2 (6 bases). Germline assignment: CDR1 SGHRS and CDR2 YFSETQ. V was shortened by 4 bases and J by 0 bases, with 8 bases between the two germline ends. This CDR3 is 14 amino acids long. The CDR3 is CASSQAGSYNEQFF. The CDR3 DNA reads TGCGCCAGCAGCCAAGCGGGCTCCTACAATGAGCAGTTCTTC.

The chain uses TRBV28 and TRBJ2-1, with 7 bases lining up with TRBD1. V lost 1 base and J lost 4; bases outside the gene matches: 7. This CDR3 spans 16 amino acids. In germline, CDR1 is MDHEN, CDR2 SYDVKM. The CDR3, as DNA: TGTGCCAGCAGTTTATTACAGGGGAATAATTACAATGAGCAGTTCTTC. Protein sequence: CASSLLQGNNYNEQFF.

The chain is built from TRBV3-1 and TRBJ1-1; D may be TRBD1 (6 bases). V gave up 8 bases and J gave up 0 bases, with 13 bases separating them. Germline V gene lookup returns CDR1 LGHDT and CDR2 YNNKEL (reference sequence). The CDR3 has 14 residues. The CDR3 reads CASSHQGLNTEAFF. The CDR3 DNA follows: TGTGCCAGCTCTCACCAGGGGCTGAACACTGAAGCTTTCTTT.

This clonotype was seen more than once but under ten times. This chain joins TRBV10-3 and TRBJ1-1, with D perhaps matching TRBD1 (6 bases). This CDR3 has 15 amino acids. V lost 3 bases and J 10 bases, leaving 21 bases between the germline ends. Germline V gene data show CDR1 as ENHRY and CDR2 as SYGVKD. DNA of the CDR3: TGTGCCATCAGTGATTATGGACAGCCGGAGGTTAGAGCTTTCTTT. It encodes CAISDYGQPEVRAFF.

The rearrangement uses TRBV29-1 and TRBJ2-7, with TRBD1 matching over 9 bases. The CDR3 contains 14 residues. Losses at the gene ends were 8 bases for V and 2 bases for J; bases not matched to a gene: 10. Germline assignment: CDR1 SQVTM and CDR2 ANQGSEA. DNA of the CDR3: TGCAGCTCGGGACAGGGTATTCCTCCCTACGAGCAGTACTTC. This translates into CSSGQGIPPYEQYF.